The source of this T cell receptor beta chain is a study of Graves' ophthalmopathy and Graves' hyperthyroidism (dated by TCRdb to 2016 to 2018). The study in broad terms: Peripheral blood samples were taken at the time of initial diagnosis, before any treatment was given. The study used TCR beta repertoire signatures to distinguish Graves' ophthalmopathy from Graves' hyperthyroidism and to predict progression to ophthalmopathy. In total, around 140 blood samples were TCR-sequenced: approximately 40 ophthalmopathy, 75 hyperthyroidism and some 17 hyperthyroidism-to-ophthalmopathy patients. A discovery set of 90 to 100 patients (43 ophthalmopathy, some 58 stable hyperthyroidism) was enrolled to explore V-J signatures distinguishing ophthalmopathy from hyperthyroidism. For independent validation, a separate cohort was made up of fewer than 20 hyperthyroidism patients plus 17 patients who later progressed from hyperthyroidism to ophthalmopathy. In six hyperthyroidism patients, the T-cell repertoire of thyroid tissue was compared with the T-cell repertoire of blood. Following sample collection, hyperthyroidism patients were given methimazole at a starting dose of 30 mg daily, and ophthalmopathy patients were given high-dose intravenous methylprednisolone. What the work shows at the level of the full study, not this receptor alone: No statistical method was used to predetermine the sample size, and group allocation was not hidden from the investigators. In cross-validation, the 13-signature model distinguished ophthalmopathy from stable hyperthyroidism with 85% to 90% sensitivity and roughly 81% specificity, and in the test set the corresponding values were approximately 80% and 68%. Most of the expanded thyroid clonotypes with a frequency above 0.001 were also detected in blood, and it was suggested that the thyroid immune response may be reflected by blood repertoires. In validation, the model predicted ophthalmopathy progression with more than 70% sensitivity and less than 80% specificity; some 13 predicted patients were CT-confirmed with GO in a median of around 6.5 months.

The ophthalmopathy patients had moderately to severely active disease, with a Clinical Activity Score of 3 or higher, a NOSPECS grade of 4 or higher, and a disease duration of less than 3 months. Patients with other autoimmune diseases, uncontrolled infections, pregnancy or lactation were excluded. Diagnosis was based on clinical symptoms, serum thyroxine, TRAb, thyroid ultrasound and orbital computed tomography. Using Ficoll-Paque density gradient centrifugation, PBMCs were isolated from 8.5 to 10 ml of fresh peripheral blood. Total RNA was extracted with Trizol reagent and quality-checked on an Agilent 2100 Bioanalyzer. Points on this clonotype: The specificity of this receptor is unknown. Qualities for individual bases were not recorded, and no much larger clone is one base off.

For repertoire sequencing, the TCR beta CDR3 regions were amplified from RNA transcripts. A first-round RT-PCR used HTBI primers with the Qiagen OneStep RT-PCR kit, followed by a second-round multiplex PCR, size selection and purification. Libraries were sequenced on an Illumina HiSeq2000 using paired-end 100 bp reads. In the authors' own workflow: SOAPnuke was used for read processing, and reads with adapters, uncalled bases, a mean Phred below 15, or no exact constant-primer or identifier match were discarded. COPE v1.2.5 was used to merge high-quality paired reads. Each unique nucleotide sequence was defined as a clonotype, and clonotypes were aligned to IMGT TRB V, D and J references with MiTCR v1.1. Only V-J combinations with frequency above 0.0001 were analysed, covering more than 99% of repertoires. For each V-J combination, a TCR clonal expansion and chaos score was defined as F50 clonal expansion divided by the chaos observed in the TCRdist matrix. Welch's t-statistics and random forest were used to reduce the features to some 13 V-J combinations, which were then used as input to a naive Bayes classifier. The similarity between thyroid and blood repertoires was quantified using the Morisita-Horn index. Through fastp at Q25 and MiXCR, TCRdb rebuilt clones from the public reads, retaining in-frame beta chains. When rows share a CDR3 protein, they turn into one entry using the most common DNA and genes. In this record, the V and J calls reflect TCRdb's handling and not the investigators' own analysis. The sample table contains 200,000 to 300,000 distinct CDR3 sequences; only one count was recorded for roughly 50% of them. The ten top clones hold around half of the sample.

CDR1 SNHLY and CDR2 FYNNEI were looked up in the germline V gene. The CDR3 runs 15 amino acids, cysteine and phenylalanine included. Only the CDR3 portion is preserved as DNA: 45 bases, with reading frame beginning at the first base. Deletion took 6 bases off V and 2 bases off J, with a span of 14 bases between the germline ends. Rearrangement joined TRBV2 to TRBJ1-5, with the D gene not confidently named. This sequence originates from an adult man with Graves' ophthalmopathy. Sequenced: peripheral blood. Read as DNA, the sequence is TGTGCCAGCAGCCCAGGCGGGTGGGGCAATCAGCCCCAGCATTTT. Its protein reads: CASSPGGWGNQPQHF.